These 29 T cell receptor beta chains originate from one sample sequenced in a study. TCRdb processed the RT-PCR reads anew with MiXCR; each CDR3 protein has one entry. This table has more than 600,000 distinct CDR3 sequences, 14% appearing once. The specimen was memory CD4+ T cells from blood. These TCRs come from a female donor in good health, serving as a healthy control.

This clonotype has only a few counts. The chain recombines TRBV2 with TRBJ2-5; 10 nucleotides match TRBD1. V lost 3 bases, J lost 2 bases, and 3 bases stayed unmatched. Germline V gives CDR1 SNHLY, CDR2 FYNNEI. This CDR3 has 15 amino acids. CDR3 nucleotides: TGTGCCAGCAGTGATGAGGGACAGGGGCAAGAGACCCAGTACTTC. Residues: CASSDEGQGQETQYF.

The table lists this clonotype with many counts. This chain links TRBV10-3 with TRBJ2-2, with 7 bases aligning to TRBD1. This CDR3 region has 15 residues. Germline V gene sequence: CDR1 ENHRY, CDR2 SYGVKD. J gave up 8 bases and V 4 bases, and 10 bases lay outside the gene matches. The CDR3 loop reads CAISVESRGKGELFF. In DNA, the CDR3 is TGTGCCATCAGTGTGGAAAGCAGGGGGAAGGGGGAGCTGTTTTTT.

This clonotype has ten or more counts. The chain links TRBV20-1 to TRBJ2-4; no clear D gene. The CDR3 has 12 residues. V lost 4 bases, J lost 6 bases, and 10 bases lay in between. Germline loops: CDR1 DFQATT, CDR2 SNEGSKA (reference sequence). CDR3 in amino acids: CSANGPLNIQYF. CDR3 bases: TGCAGTGCTAATGGACCATTAAACATTCAGTACTTC.

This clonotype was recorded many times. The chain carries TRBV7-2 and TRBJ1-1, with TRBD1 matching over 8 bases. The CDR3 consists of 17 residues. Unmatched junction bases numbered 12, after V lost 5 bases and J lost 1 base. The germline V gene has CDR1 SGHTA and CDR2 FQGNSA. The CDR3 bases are TGTGCCAGCAGCCAAGGGACAGGCAGGATCCCGAACACTGAAGCTTTCTTT. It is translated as CASSQGTGRIPNTEAFF.

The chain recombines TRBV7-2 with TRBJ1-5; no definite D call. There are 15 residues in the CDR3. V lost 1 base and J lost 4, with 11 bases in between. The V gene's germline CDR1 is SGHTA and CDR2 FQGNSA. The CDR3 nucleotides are TGTGCCAGCAGCTTAGGCGGGCCTGGGAATCAGCCCCAGCATTTT. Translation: CASSLGGPGNQPQHF.

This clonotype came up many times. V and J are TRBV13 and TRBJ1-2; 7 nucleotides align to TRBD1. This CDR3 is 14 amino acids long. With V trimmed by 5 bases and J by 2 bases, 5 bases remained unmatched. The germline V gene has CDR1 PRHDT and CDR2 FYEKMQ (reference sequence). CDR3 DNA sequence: TGTGCCAGCAGCAAAAAACAGGGGAACTATGGCTACACCTTC. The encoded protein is CASSKKQGNYGYTF.

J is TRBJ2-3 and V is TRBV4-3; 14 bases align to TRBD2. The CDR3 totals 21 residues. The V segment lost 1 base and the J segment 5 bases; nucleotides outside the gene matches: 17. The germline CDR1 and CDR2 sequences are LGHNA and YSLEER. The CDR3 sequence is CASSQANPGLAGVGIRDTQYF. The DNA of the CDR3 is TGCGCCAGCAGCCAAGCGAACCCGGGACTAGCGGGAGTTGGTATCAGAGATACGCAGTATTTT.

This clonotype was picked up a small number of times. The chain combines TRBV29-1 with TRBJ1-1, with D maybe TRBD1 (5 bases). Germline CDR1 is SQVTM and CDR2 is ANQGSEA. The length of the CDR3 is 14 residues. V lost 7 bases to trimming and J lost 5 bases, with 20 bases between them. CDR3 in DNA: TGCAGCGCATCACCGGGGGACGTAGGGACTGAAGCTTTCTTT. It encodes CSASPGDVGTEAFF.

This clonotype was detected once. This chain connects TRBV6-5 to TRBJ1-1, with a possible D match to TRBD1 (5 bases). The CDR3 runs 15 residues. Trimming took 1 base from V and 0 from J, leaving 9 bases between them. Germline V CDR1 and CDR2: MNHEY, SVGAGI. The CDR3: CASSYWGGVNTEAFF. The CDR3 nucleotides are TGTGCCAGCAGTTACTGGGGGGGGGTGAACACTGAAGCTTTCTTT.

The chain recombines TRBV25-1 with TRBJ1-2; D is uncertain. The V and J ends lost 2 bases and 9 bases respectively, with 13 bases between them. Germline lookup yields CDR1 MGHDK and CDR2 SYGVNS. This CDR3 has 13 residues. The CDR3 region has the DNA TGTGCCAGCAGTGAAGAAGTGCGTGGGAGCTACACCTTC. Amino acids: CASSEEVRGSYTF.

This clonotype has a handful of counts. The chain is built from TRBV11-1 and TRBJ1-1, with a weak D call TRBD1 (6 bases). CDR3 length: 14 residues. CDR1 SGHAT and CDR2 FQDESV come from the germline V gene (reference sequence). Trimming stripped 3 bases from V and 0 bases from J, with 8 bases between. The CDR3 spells CASSFRDMNTEAFF. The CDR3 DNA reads TGTGCCAGCAGCTTTCGGGACATGAACACTGAAGCTTTCTTT.

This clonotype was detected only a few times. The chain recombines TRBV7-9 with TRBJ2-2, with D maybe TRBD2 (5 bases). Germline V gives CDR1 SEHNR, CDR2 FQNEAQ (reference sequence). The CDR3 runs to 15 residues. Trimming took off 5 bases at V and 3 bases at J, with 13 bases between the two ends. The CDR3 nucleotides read TGTGCCAGCAGCCCGCCAGCGGTCTACACCGGGGAGCTGTTTTTT. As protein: CASSPPAVYTGELFF.

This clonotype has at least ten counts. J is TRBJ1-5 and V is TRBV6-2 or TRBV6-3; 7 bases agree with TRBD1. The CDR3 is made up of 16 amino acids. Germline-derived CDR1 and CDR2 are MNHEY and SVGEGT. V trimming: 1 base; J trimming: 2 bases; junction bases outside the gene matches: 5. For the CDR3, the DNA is TGTGCCAGCAGTTACTTCCGGACAGGTGGCAATCAGCCCCAGCATTTT. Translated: CASSYFRTGGNQPQHF.

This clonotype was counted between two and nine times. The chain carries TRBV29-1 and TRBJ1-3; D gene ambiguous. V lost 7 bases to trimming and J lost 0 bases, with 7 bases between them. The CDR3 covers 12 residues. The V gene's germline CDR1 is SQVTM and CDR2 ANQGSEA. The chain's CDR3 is CSGVTSGNTIYF. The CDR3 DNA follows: TGCAGCGGGGTCACCTCTGGAAACACCATATATTTT.

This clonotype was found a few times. Written as DNA, the CDR3 is TGTGCCAGCAGTTTAGCCGCGGGGTCCGGAGGATTCACAGATACGCAGTATTTT. Translated: CASSLAAGSGGFTDTQYF. This chain connects TRBV12-3 or TRBV12-4 to TRBJ2-3, with D perhaps matching TRBD2 (6 bases). The germline V and J ends were trimmed by 0 bases and 2 bases, with 18 bases remaining between them. The CDR3 sequence is 18 residues long.

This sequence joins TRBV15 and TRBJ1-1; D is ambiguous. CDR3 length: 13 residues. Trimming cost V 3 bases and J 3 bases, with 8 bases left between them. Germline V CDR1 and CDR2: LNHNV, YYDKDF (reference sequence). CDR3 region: CATSSSGYTEAFF. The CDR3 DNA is TGTGCCACCAGCAGTTCCGGGTACACTGAAGCTTTCTTT.

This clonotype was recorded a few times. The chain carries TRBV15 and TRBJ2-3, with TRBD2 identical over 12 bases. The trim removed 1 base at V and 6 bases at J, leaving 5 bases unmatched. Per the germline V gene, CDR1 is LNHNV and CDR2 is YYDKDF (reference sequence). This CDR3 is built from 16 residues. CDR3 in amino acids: CATSRGTSGRRDTQYF. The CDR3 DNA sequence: TGTGCCACCAGCAGAGGCACTAGCGGGAGGAGGGATACGCAGTATTTT.

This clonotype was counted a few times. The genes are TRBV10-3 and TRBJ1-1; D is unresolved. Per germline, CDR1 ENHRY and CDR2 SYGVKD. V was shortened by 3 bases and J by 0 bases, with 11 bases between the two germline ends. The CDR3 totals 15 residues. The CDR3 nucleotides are TGTGCCATCAGTGAAAGAGGGCTTATGAACACTGAAGCTTTCTTT. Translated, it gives CAISERGLMNTEAFF.

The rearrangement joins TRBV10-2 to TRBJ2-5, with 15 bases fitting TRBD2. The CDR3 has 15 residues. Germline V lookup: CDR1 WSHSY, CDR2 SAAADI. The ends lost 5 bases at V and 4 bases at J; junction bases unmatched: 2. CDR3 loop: CASSWTSGRVETQYF. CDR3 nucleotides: TGCGCCAGCAGTTGGACTAGCGGGAGGGTAGAGACCCAGTACTTC.

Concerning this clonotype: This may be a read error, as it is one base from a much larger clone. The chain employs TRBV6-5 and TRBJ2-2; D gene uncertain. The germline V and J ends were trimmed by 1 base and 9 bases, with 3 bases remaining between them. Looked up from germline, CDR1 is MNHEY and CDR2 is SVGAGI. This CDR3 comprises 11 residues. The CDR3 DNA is TGTGCCAGCAGTTACTTCAGGGAGCTGTTTTTT. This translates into CASSYFRELFF.

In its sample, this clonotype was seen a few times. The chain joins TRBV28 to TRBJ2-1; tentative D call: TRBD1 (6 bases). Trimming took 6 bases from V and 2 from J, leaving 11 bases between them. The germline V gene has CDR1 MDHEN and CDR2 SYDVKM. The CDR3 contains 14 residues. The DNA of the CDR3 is TGTGCCAGCAGAACCGGGACAACCTACAATGAGCAGTTCTTC. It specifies CASRTGTTYNEQFF.

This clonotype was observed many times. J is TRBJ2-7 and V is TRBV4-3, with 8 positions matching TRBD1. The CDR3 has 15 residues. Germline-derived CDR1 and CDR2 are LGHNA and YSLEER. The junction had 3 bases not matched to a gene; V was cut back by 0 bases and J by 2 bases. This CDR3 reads CASSQEGQEPYEQYF. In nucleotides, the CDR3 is TGCGCCAGCAGCCAAGAGGGACAGGAGCCCTACGAGCAGTACTTC.

CDR3 in amino acids: CSARGPFGAGGPDTQYF. The CDR3 coding sequence is TGCAGTGCTAGAGGCCCTTTTGGAGCGGGAGGGCCAGATACGCAGTATTTT. The genes are TRBV20-1 and TRBJ2-3; 10 nucleotides align to TRBD2. The junction had 11 bases not matched to a gene; V was cut back by 1 base and J by 4 bases. Germline V gene data show CDR1 as DFQATT and CDR2 as SNEGSKA (reference sequence). The CDR3 has 17 amino acids.

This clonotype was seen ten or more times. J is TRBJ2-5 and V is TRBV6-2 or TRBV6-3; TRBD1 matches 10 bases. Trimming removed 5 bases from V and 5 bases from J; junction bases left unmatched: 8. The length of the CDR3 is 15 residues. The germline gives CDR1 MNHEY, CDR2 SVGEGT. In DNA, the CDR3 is TGTGCCAGCAGTCCCGTTGGGACAGGGGTGGAGACCCAGTACTTC. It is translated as CASSPVGTGVETQYF.

CDR3 in DNA: TGCAGTGCTAAAGTGGCGGCGGGAGGCTACGAGCAGTACTTC. Translation gives CSAKVAAGGYEQYF. This chain joins TRBV20-1 and TRBJ2-7; 8 nucleotides align to TRBD2. Germline V gives CDR1 DFQATT, CDR2 SNEGSKA (reference sequence). The length of the CDR3 is 14 residues. V dropped 4 bases and J dropped 3; count of bases not matched to a gene: 8.

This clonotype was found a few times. Written as DNA, the CDR3 is TGCGCCAGCAGCGGGGGACAGGTAGGAACCTACGAGCAGTACTTC. It translates to CASSGGQVGTYEQYF. V usage is TRBV5-1 and J usage is TRBJ2-7; 8 nucleotides agree with TRBD1. The CDR3 is made up of 15 amino acids. From germline, CDR1 is SGHRS and CDR2 YFSETQ. The junction had 8 bases not matched to a gene; V was cut back by 4 bases and J by 2 bases. The whole variable domain, remainder taken from reference TRBV5-1 and TRBJ2-7, is KAGVTQTPRYLIKTRGQQVTLSCSPISGHRSVSWYQQTPGQGLQFLFEYFSETQRNKGNFPGRFSGRQFSNSRSEMNVSTLELGDSALYLCASSGGQVGTYEQYFGPGTRLTVT.

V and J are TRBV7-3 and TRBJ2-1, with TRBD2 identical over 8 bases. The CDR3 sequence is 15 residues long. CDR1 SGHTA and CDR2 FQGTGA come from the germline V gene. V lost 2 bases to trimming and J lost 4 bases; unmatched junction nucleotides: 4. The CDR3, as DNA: TGTGCCAGCAGCTTATCAGCGGGAGAGTACAATGAGCAGTTCTTC. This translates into CASSLSAGEYNEQFF.

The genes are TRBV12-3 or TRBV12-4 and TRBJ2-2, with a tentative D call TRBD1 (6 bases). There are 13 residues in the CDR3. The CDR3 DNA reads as TGTGCTTCCAGGGGCAGGGCGTCCGGGGAGCTGTTTTTT. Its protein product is CASRGRASGELFF.

The DNA for the CDR3 is TGTGCCAGCAGTGCCAGGGGGGATCGGTCTGGGGGAGGTAGCAATCAGCCCCAGCATTTT. Its translation: CASSARGDRSGGGSNQPQHF. The rearrangement links TRBV6-1 to TRBJ1-5; TRBD1 aligns across 7 bases. With V trimmed by 4 bases and J by 0 bases, 18 bases remained unmatched. The CDR3 consists of 20 residues. Germline CDR1 MNHNS, CDR2 SASEGT.